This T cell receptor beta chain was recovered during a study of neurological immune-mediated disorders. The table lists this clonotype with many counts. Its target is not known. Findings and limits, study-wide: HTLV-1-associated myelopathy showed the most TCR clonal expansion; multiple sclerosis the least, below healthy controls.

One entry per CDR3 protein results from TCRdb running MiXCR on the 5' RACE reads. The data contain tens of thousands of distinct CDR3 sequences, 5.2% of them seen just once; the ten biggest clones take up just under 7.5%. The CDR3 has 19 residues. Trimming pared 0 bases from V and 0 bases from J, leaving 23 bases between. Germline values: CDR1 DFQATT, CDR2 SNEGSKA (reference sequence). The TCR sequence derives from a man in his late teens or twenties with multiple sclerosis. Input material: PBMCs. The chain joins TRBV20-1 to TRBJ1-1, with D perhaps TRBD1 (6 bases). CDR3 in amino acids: CSARDVEGVRGEMNTEAFF. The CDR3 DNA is TGCAGTGCTAGAGATGTAGAGGGGGTGCGAGGTGAGATGAACACTGAAGCTTTCTTT.